Shown below are 32 T cell receptor beta chains from a single sample sequenced in a study of blood T cell repertoires in COVID-19. Libraries were prepared by immunoSEQ multiplex PCR; TCRdb keeps only in-frame clonotypes and omits some of them. The sample yields roughly 190,000 clones, about 86% seen once. The sample comprised PBMCs or T cells enriched from blood (not recorded which). These receptor sequences come from a woman in her forties in a cohort exposed to, infected with or recovered from COVID-19 (not recorded which).

V gene TRBV5-1 combines with J gene TRBJ2-7; D possibly corresponds to TRBD1 (6 bases). This CDR3 has 15 amino acids. CDR1 and CDR2 from the germline V gene are SGHRS and YFSETQ. V gave up 4 bases and J gave up 1 base, with 15 bases separating them. The CDR3 here is CASSDRSARSYEQYF. The CDR3 region has the DNA TGCGCCAGCAGCGACAGGTCGGCTAGATCCTACGAGCAGTACTTC.

The rearrangement joins TRBV7-8 to TRBJ1-4; D gene ambiguous. Germline CDR1 is SGHVS and CDR2 is FQNEAQ. V was trimmed by 5 bases and J by 5 bases, leaving 6 bases between them. This CDR3 has 12 residues. CDR3 region: CASSPQNEKLFF. The CDR3 nucleotides are TGTGCCAGCAGCCCCCAAAATGAAAAACTGTTTTTT.

This chain connects TRBV5-1 to TRBJ1-1, with 8 bases matching TRBD1. CDR3 length equals 15 residues. J was trimmed by 4 bases and V by 4 bases; bases with no gene match: 9. Germline CDR1 and CDR2: SGHRS and YFSETQ. The CDR3 protein is CASSPWDRRGTEAFF. In DNA form, the CDR3 reads TGCGCCAGCAGCCCCTGGGACAGGCGGGGCACTGAAGCTTTCTTT.

This clone came up once. The rearrangement joins TRBV5-6 to TRBJ2-7; the D gene is possibly TRBD2 (5 bases). The CDR3 has 16 residues. The V gene lost 0 bases and the J gene lost 4 bases, with 17 bases spanning the gap. Germline CDR1 and CDR2: SGHDT and YYEEEE. This chain's CDR3 is CASSLGGFGDSYEQYF. The DNA for the CDR3 is TGTGCCAGCAGCTTGGGGGGTTTCGGGGATAGTTACGAGCAGTACTTC.

This clone was seen a few times. The gene calls are TRBV27 and TRBJ1-5, with a possible D match to TRBD1 (6 bases). The CDR3 covers 14 residues. Trimming pared 6 bases from V and 2 bases from J, leaving 11 bases between. Germline V gene sequence: CDR1 MNHEY, CDR2 SMNVEV (reference sequence). CDR3 protein: CASRPSGGNQPQHF. The CDR3 nucleotides read TGTGCCAGCAGGCCTTCAGGGGGCAATCAGCCCCAGCATTTT.

The chain links TRBV5-6 to TRBJ2-7; D possibly corresponds to TRBD1 (6 bases). Per the germline V gene, CDR1 is SGHDT and CDR2 is YYEEEE. This CDR3 spans 14 amino acids. The V end was cut by 2 bases, the J end by 7 bases, with 16 bases between. The CDR3 DNA sequence: TGTGCCAGCAGCTTTAACAGGGATCGTCGGGAGCAGTACTTC. Residues: CASSFNRDRREQYF. The full variable domain, with the rest looked up from reference TRBV5-6 and TRBJ2-7, is DAGVTQSPTHLIKTRGQQVTLRCSPKSGHDTVSWYQQALGQGPQFIFQYYEEEERQRGNFPDRFSGHQFPNYSSELNVNALLLGDSALYLCASSFNRDRREQYFGPGTRLTVT.

This chain links TRBV10-3 with TRBJ2-1; TRBD2 matches at 11 bases. CDR3 length: 15 amino acids. Trimming removed 2 bases from V and 7 bases from J; junction bases left unmatched: 4. Germline values: CDR1 ENHRY, CDR2 SYGVKD. As DNA, the CDR3 is TGTGCCATCAGTGAGCCTACTAGCGGGAGAAATGAGCAGTTCTTC. It yields the protein CAISEPTSGRNEQFF.

The chain employs TRBV28 and TRBJ1-5; D gene unclear. This CDR3 has 15 residues. V lost 1 base, J lost 5 bases, and 12 bases lay in between. Germline V gene data show CDR1 as MDHEN and CDR2 as SYDVKM. CDR3 coding DNA: TGTGCCAGCAGTTTATCTTCCCGGGGAGATCAGCCCCAGCATTTT. It translates to CASSLSSRGDQPQHF.

In this sample, this clone turned up once. V usage is TRBV4-1 and J usage is TRBJ1-2; 9 bases are shared with TRBD1. The CDR3 length is 15 residues. Germline CDR1 is MGHRA and CDR2 is YSYEKL. J lost 5 bases, V lost 2 bases, and 6 bases had no gene match. In nucleotides, the CDR3 is TGCGCCAGCAGCCAATACATGGGACAGGGATATGGCTACACCTTC. Amino acids: CASSQYMGQGYGYTF.

The chain joins TRBV27 to TRBJ2-5, with 13 bases identical to TRBD2. V dropped 7 bases and J dropped 6; count of bases not matched to a gene: 8. CDR1 and CDR2 from the germline V gene are MNHEY and SMNVEV (reference sequence). This CDR3 has 15 amino acids. CDR3 amino acids: CASNSLAGGAQTQYF. In DNA form, the CDR3 reads TGTGCCAGCAACTCACTAGCGGGGGGGGCCCAGACCCAGTACTTC.

The rearrangement links TRBV30 to TRBJ2-7; a possible D gene is TRBD2 (6 bases). Per the germline V gene, CDR1 is GTSNPN and CDR2 is SVGIG (reference sequence). The CDR3 covers 13 residues. V gave up 4 bases and J gave up 7 bases, with 17 bases separating them. CDR3 nucleotides: TGTGCCTGGAAGAAGGACCCAGCGGGTGAGCAGTACTTC. Protein sequence: CAWKKDPAGEQYF.

The chain links TRBV28 to TRBJ1-2; D remains unclear. Germline V gene data show CDR1 as MDHEN and CDR2 as SYDVKM. The CDR3 sequence is 12 residues long. V lost 8 bases and J 8 bases, leaving 15 bases between the germline ends. The CDR3 DNA is TGTGCCAGCGAGGCCAACTCTAGAGGCTACACCTTC. Residues: CASEANSRGYTF.

V usage is TRBV11-2 and J usage is TRBJ2-3, with a tentative D call TRBD1 (6 bases). The CDR3 loop spans 16 amino acids. Per germline, CDR1 SGHAT and CDR2 FQNNGV. V gave up 5 bases and J gave up 4 bases, with 19 bases separating them. This CDR3 is CASSPRGTGPSDTQYF. In DNA, the CDR3 is TGTGCCAGCAGCCCGAGAGGTACAGGGCCGTCAGATACGCAGTATTTT.

The chain links TRBV9 to TRBJ1-1, with D tentatively TRBD1 (5 bases). Germline assignment: CDR1 SGDLS and CDR2 YYNGEE. This CDR3 is 13 amino acids long. V was shortened by 3 bases and J by 5 bases, with 11 bases between the two germline ends. The CDR3 loop is CASSEGGGTEAFF. DNA for the CDR3: TGTGCCAGCAGCGAGGGTGGGGGGACTGAAGCTTTCTTT. Using reference TRBV9 and TRBJ1-1 for the parts outside the CDR3, the full variable domain is DSGVTQTPKHLITATGQRVTLRCSPRSGDLSVYWYQQSLDQGLQFLIQYYNGEERAKGNILERFSAQQFPDLHSELNLSSLELGDSALYFCASSEGGGTEAFFGQGTRLTVV.

This clone showed up just a few times. The V and J genes are TRBV29-1 and TRBJ1-1; D call uncertain. The V end was cut by 4 bases, the J end by 1 base, with 16 bases between. The CDR3 length is 15 residues. Germline V lookup: CDR1 SQVTM, CDR2 ANQGSEA. DNA for the CDR3: TGCAGCGTTGTGTTTGTTGTATCGGGGAACACTGAAGCTTTCTTT. Translating gives CSVVFVVSGNTEAFF. The full variable domain, in which reference TRBV29-1 and TRBJ1-1 provide the parts outside the CDR3, is SAVISQKPSRDICQRGTSLTIQCQVDSQVTMMFWYRQQPGQSLTLIATANQGSEATYESGFVIDKFPISRPNLTFSTLTVSNMSPEDSSIYLCSVVFVVSGNTEAFFGQGTRLTVV.

The rearrangement links TRBV14 to TRBJ1-4, with 10 positions matching TRBD1. V was pared by 0 bases and J by 7 bases, with 2 bases of the junction left unmatched. The CDR3 runs 15 residues. CDR1 and CDR2 (germline): SGHDN, FVKESK. The DNA for the CDR3 is TGTGCCAGCAGCCAAGAGGACAGGGGGAGTGAAAAACTGTTTTTT. This sequence encodes CASSQEDRGSEKLFF.

J is TRBJ2-7 and V is TRBV4-1; 9 bases match TRBD1. This CDR3 is 12 amino acids long. Germline lookup yields CDR1 MGHRA and CDR2 YSYEKL. With V trimmed by 3 bases and J by 6 bases, 0 bases remained unmatched. The CDR3 loop is CASSQTGGEQYF. CDR3 in DNA: TGCGCCAGCAGCCAGACAGGGGGCGAGCAGTACTTC.

In DNA, the CDR3 is TGCGCCAGCAGCTGGGGACCGGGAGGTAGCAATCAGCCCCAGCATTTT. Translating gives CASSWGPGGSNQPQHF. The V call is TRBV5-1, the J call TRBJ1-5, with TRBD1 as a possible D gene (5 bases). Trimming took 3 bases from V and 0 from J, leaving 13 bases between them. Per the germline V gene, CDR1 is SGHRS and CDR2 is YFSETQ. The CDR3 covers 16 residues.

The chain carries TRBV19 and TRBJ2-2; 10 nucleotides match TRBD1. The CDR3 is 15 residues long. With V trimmed by 7 bases and J by 5 bases, 7 bases remained unmatched. Germline V gives CDR1 LNHDA, CDR2 SQIVND (reference sequence). The CDR3 region has the DNA TGTGCCAGTACCGATCGGACAGGGGGTACCGGGGAGCTGTTTTTT. This codes for CASTDRTGGTGELFF.

The rearrangement uses TRBV11-3 and TRBJ2-7; D remains unclear. Per germline, CDR1 SGHNT and CDR2 YENEEA. This CDR3 has 13 amino acids. The V end was cut by 2 bases, the J end by 3 bases, with 8 bases between. The CDR3 is CASSLSRSYEQYF. The DNA of the CDR3 is TGTGCCAGCAGCTTAAGCCGGAGCTACGAGCAGTACTTC.

The chain is built from TRBV7-6 and TRBJ1-5, with TRBD1 matching 9 bases. CDR3 length: 14 residues. Germline lookup yields CDR1 SGHVS and CDR2 FNYEAQ. V lost 5 bases, J lost 6 bases, and 5 bases stayed unmatched. The CDR3 nucleotides read TGTGCCAGCAGCCTGGGACAGGGATTTCAGCCCCAGCATTTT. Its protein is CASSLGQGFQPQHF.

The chain carries TRBV5-1 and TRBJ2-2; 8 positions agree with TRBD1. The CDR3 loop spans 16 amino acids. Looked up from germline, CDR1 is SGHRS and CDR2 is YFSETQ. V lost 4 bases to trimming and J lost 1 base; unmatched junction nucleotides: 6. CDR3 nucleotides: TGCGCCAGCAGCCCGCCGGACAGGGAGAACACCGGGGAGCTGTTTTTT. Translation gives CASSPPDRENTGELFF.

The table lists this clone with a count of one. The genes are TRBV24-1 and TRBJ1-2, with 9 bases that match TRBD1. The length of the CDR3 is 15 residues. Trimming at V came to 5 bases and at J to 4 bases, leaving 7 bases not matched to a gene. The germline V gene has CDR1 KGHDR and CDR2 SFDVKD. The CDR3: CATSARPGQGYGYTF. DNA for the CDR3: TGTGCCACCAGTGCTCGACCGGGACAGGGCTATGGCTACACCTTC.

This clone was detected a few times. CDR3 DNA sequence: TGTGCCAGCAGCCAAGTCGGGGGTTTCGAGCAGTACTTC. Amino acid sequence: CASSQVGGFEQYF. J is TRBJ2-7 and V is TRBV4-2; D possibly corresponds to TRBD2 (6 bases). The CDR3 is made up of 13 amino acids. CDR1 is LGHNA, CDR2 YNFKEQ, per germline. V was trimmed by 1 base and J by 6 bases, leaving 10 bases between them.

The rearrangement joins TRBV2 to TRBJ2-5; TRBD1 matches 11 bases. Germline CDR1 reads SNHLY; CDR2 reads FYNNEI. This CDR3 is 14 amino acids long. Losses at the gene ends were 10 bases for V and 5 bases for J; bases not matched to a gene: 9. The CDR3 DNA reads as TGTGCCATTCCGGGACAGGGGGGAGGCGAGACCCAGTACTTC. Its protein is CAIPGQGGGETQYF.

The CDR3 DNA reads as TGCAGCGCAACGGACGGACTTAATTCACCCCTCCACTTT. It codes for CSATDGLNSPLHF. The chain combines TRBV29-1 with TRBJ1-6, with D hard to call. This CDR3 spans 13 amino acids. The V end was cut by 7 bases, the J end by 6 bases, with 13 bases between. The germline gives CDR1 SQVTM, CDR2 ANQGSEA.

This clone was recorded a few times. This sequence joins TRBV6-2 or TRBV6-3 and TRBJ2-3; no reliable D call. CDR1 MNHEY and CDR2 SVGEGT come from the germline V gene. The length of the CDR3 is 13 residues. Between the trimmed V and J ends, which lost 5 bases and 6 bases, there was a span of 12 bases. CDR3 residues: CASSRPSGDTQYF. DNA for the CDR3: TGTGCCAGCAGTCGACCGTCGGGTGATACGCAGTATTTT.

This sequence joins TRBV15 and TRBJ1-3; D not certain. The CDR3 has 16 amino acids. Between the trimmed V and J ends, which lost 1 base and 0 bases, there was a span of 10 bases. Germline loops: CDR1 LNHNV, CDR2 YYDKDF (reference sequence). Here the CDR3 reads CATSRVGGSSGNTIYF. In DNA form, the CDR3 reads TGTGCCACCAGCAGAGTGGGAGGTAGCTCTGGAAACACCATATATTTT.

The chain links TRBV7-2 to TRBJ2-5; perhaps TRBD1 as D (6 bases). V was cut by 6 bases and J by 4 bases, with 12 bases left in between. This CDR3 region has 13 residues. Per germline, CDR1 SGHTA and CDR2 FQGNSA. DNA of the CDR3: TGTGCCAGCAGGCTGGGGGCGTTAGAGACCCAGTACTTC. Its translation: CASRLGALETQYF.

A single count supports this clone. This sequence joins TRBV3-1 (or the pseudogene TRBV3-2) and TRBJ1-2; TRBD1 matches at 10 bases. Trimming took 3 bases from V and 6 from J; bases not matched to a gene: 7. CDR3 size: 15 residues. CDR1 and CDR2 (germline): LGHDT, YNNKEL (reference sequence). The CDR3 bases are TGTGCCAGCAGCCACAGGACAGGGGGAGGTAATGGCTACACCTTC. The encoded protein is CASSHRTGGGNGYTF.

The chain links TRBV12-3 or TRBV12-4 to TRBJ1-2; 7 bases map to TRBD1. CDR3 length equals 13 residues. The trim removed 4 bases at V and 4 bases at J, leaving 3 bases unmatched. CDR3 sequence reads: CASSSTGTYGYTF. The DNA of the CDR3 is TGTGCCAGCAGTTCGACAGGGACCTATGGCTACACCTTC.

This chain uses TRBV11-2 with TRBJ2-7, with unresolved D. The CDR3 is made up of 15 amino acids. The germline CDR1 and CDR2 sequences are SGHAT and FQNNGV. Trimming cost V 0 bases and J 3 bases, with 12 bases left between them. This chain's CDR3 is CASSLDFGQNYEQYF. The CDR3, as DNA: TGTGCCAGCAGCTTAGATTTTGGGCAGAACTACGAGCAGTACTTC. Full variable domain (outside the CDR3, taken from reference TRBV11-2 and TRBJ2-7): EAGVAQSPRYKIIEKRQSVAFWCNPISGHATLYWYQQILGQGPKLLIQFQNNGVVDDSQLPKDRFSAERLKGVDSTLKIQPAKLEDSAVYLCASSLDFGQNYEQYFGPGTRLTVT.